A single sample gave rise to the 2 T cell receptor beta chains below, sequenced in a study of regulatory T cells in long-lasting Graves disease. Time point: newly diagnosed GD, antithyroid drugs for less than 3 months. Making the TCR library involved RNA that had been extracted from PBMCs. With iRepertoire HTBI primers and Arm-PCR of CDR3 regions, TCR beta libraries were built. Using its own MiXCR run on the multiplex PCR reads, TCRdb lists one record per CDR3 protein. This table has hundreds of thousands of distinct CDR3 sequences, about 15% appearing once. This sample also belongs to another study, concerning T cells in Graves' hyperthyroidism and ophthalmopathy.

The sequences come from peripheral blood mononuclear cells (PBMCs), collected at new diagnosis, from a patient treated with antithyroid drugs. These receptors came from a middle-aged woman with Graves disease.

As regards this clonotype: A much larger clone lies one base from this, so it may be a read error. The chain employs TRBV25-1 and TRBJ2-5; 9 bases align to TRBD1. The CDR3 is 17 amino acids. Per germline, CDR1 MGHDK and CDR2 SYGVNS. The V gene end was trimmed by 5 bases and the J gene end by 5 bases; junction bases not matched to a gene: 15. CDR3 sequence reads: CASSRRGQGLLWETQYF. The CDR3 DNA follows: TGTGCCAGCAGTCGCCGAGGACAGGGGCTATTGTGGGAGACCCAGTACTTC. The whole variable domain, filled in from reference TRBV25-1 and TRBJ2-5, reads EADIYQTPRYLVIGTGKKITLECSQTMGHDKMYWYQQDPGMELHLIHYSYGVNSTEKGDLSSESTVSRIRTEHFPLTLESARPSHTSQYLCASSRRGQGLLWETQYFGPGTRLLVL.

This clonotype was found many times. The chain links TRBV3-1 to TRBJ1-1; the D is unclear. The CDR3 length is 14 residues. Germline V gene sequence: CDR1 LGHDT, CDR2 YNNKEL (reference sequence). V dropped 1 base and J dropped 0 bases, with 6 bases sitting between them. In DNA, the CDR3 is TGTGCCAGCAGCCAAGGGGATGTGAACACTGAAGCTTTCTTT. Residues: CASSQGDVNTEAFF.